Listed below are T cell receptor beta chains from one sample, sequenced in a study of blood T cell repertoires in COVID-19. The protocol was immunoSEQ multiplex PCR, while the TCRdb copy is restricted to in-frame clones and leaves out a portion. The sample has around 230,000 clones; 85% are singletons. Material: peripheral blood. The receptors stem from a man aged 45-60 years with COVID-19, enrolled during active disease. CDR3s include the opening cysteine and the closing phenylalanine or tryptophan. D genes are given only for firm matches. Not all rows give a size; the values are once, few, many and, for expanded clones, a class.

TRBV2	NA	TRBJ1-4	NA	TGTGCCAGCAGTCTCTCGGAACTAGGAAATGAAAAACTGTTTTTT	CASSLSELGNEKLFF
TRBV27	NA	TRBJ1-6	NA	TGTGCCAGCAGTTTATCGTCTATTAATAATTCACCCCTCCACTTT	CASSLSSINNSPLHF
TRBV25-1	NA	TRBJ1-5	NA	TGTGCCAGCAGTGGAACCCGCGACAGAAACAATGATCAGCCCCAGCATTTT	CASSGTRDRNNDQPQHF
TRBV5-1	NA	TRBJ2-2	TRBD2	TGCGCCAGCAGCTTGCCGGGACTAGGGACCGGGGAGCTGTTTTTT	CASSLPGLGTGELFF
TRBV19	NA	TRBJ2-3	NA	TGTGCCAGTAGTATAGTGTCAGGGGGGACGGTACAGACGACAACGCAGTATTTT	CASSIVSGGTVQTTTQYF
TRBV9	NA	TRBJ2-3	NA	TGTGCCAGCAGCATGAGCCCGGGCACAGATACGCAGTATTTT	CASSMSPGTDTQYF
TRBV18	NA	TRBJ2-5	TRBD2	TGTGCCAGCTCACCACGGTCTAGCGGGGAAGAGACCCAGTACTTC	CASSPRSSGEETQYF
TRBV28	NA	TRBJ1-6	NA	TGTGCCAGCAGGGACCTACAGGGACCACCCCTCCACTTT	CASRDLQGPPLHF
TRBV5-4	NA	TRBJ2-5	NA	TGTGCCAGCAGGGAGGGGCTTCAAGAGACCCAGTACTTC	CASREGLQETQYF
TRBV12-3/TRBV12-4	few	TRBJ2-1	NA	TGTGCCAGCAGCATAGAGAGAGGGCGTGAGCAGTTCTTC	CASSIERGREQFF
TRBV6-5	NA	TRBJ1-1	NA	TGTGCCAGCCTCACGGGGCCGGGGGGCACTGAAGCTTTCTTT	CASLTGPGGTEAFF
TRBV28	NA	TRBJ2-1	NA	TGTGCCAGCAGTTTATTACAAAATCCCCGAATATCCTACAATGAGCAGTTCTTC	CASSLLQNPRISYNEQFF
TRBV9	NA	TRBJ1-3	NA	TGTGCCAGCAGCGTAACAGGGATCCCTGGAAACACCATATATTTT	CASSVTGIPGNTIYF
TRBV7-2	few	TRBJ1-2	TRBD1	TGTGCCAGCAGCGCCGGACAGGGGCGGGATAACTATGGCTACACCTTC	CASSAGQGRDNYGYTF
TRBV6-1	once	TRBJ1-6	NA	TGTGCCAGCAGTGACCGGCAGGGGCAAAATTCACCCCTCCACTTT	CASSDRQGQNSPLHF
TRBV10-3	NA	TRBJ2-7	TRBD2	TGTGCCATCAGGGGGACTAGCGGGGAGTACGAGCAGTACTTC	CAIRGTSGEYEQYF
TRBV30	once	TRBJ1-1	TRBD1	TGTGCCTGGAGCGACAGGGTGTGGGGCACTGAAGCTTTCTTT	CAWSDRVWGTEAFF
TRBV27	once	TRBJ2-3	TRBD1	TGTGCCAGCGGCCGGGGACAGGGCACCACAGATACGCAGTATTTT	CASGRGQGTTDTQYF
TRBV19	NA	TRBJ1-3	NA	TGTGCCAGTAGTACACAGGATCTGCCTGGAAACACCATATATTTT	CASSTQDLPGNTIYF
TRBV5-4	NA	TRBJ1-3	TRBD1	TGTGCCAGCAGCGAGAGGGACAGGGCAATCTCTGGAAACACCATATATTTT	CASSERDRAISGNTIYF
TRBV2	NA	TRBJ1-1	TRBD1	TGTGCCAGCAGTGAATACGGACAGGGTTTGATAGGCGACACTGAAGCTTTCTTT	CASSEYGQGLIGDTEAFF
TRBV6-2/TRBV6-3	NA	TRBJ1-1	TRBD1	TGTGCCAGCAGTTACTCTCGGGACAGGGGGCGTGTGAACACTGAAGCTTTCTTT	CASSYSRDRGRVNTEAFF